This TCR beta chain was captured in a study of cytomegalovirus exposure and HLA in healthy donors. Primers included in the PCR were 60 Vbeta and 13 Jbeta primers. Clones were sequenced by immunoSEQ multiplex PCR, and TCRdb holds only the in-frame ones, with some missing. Of approximately 220,000 clones in the sample, about three quarters were seen once. The V gene lost 7 bases and the J gene lost 0 bases, with 12 bases spanning the gap. This CDR3 is 15 amino acids long. Donors showed nominal health when sampled, although they likely had unrecorded immune exposures. About this clone: Its target is unknown.

Whole-study results and caveats: TCR association rates varied by HLA locus in a later analysis, with DRB1 highest and HLA-C lowest. CMV serostatus was the sole immune exposure data available. A previous analysis found most TCR beta V segments productive roughly 90% or roughly 30% of the time.

Sequencing was done on a sample of PBMCs. This receptor was obtained from a male donor in good health and CMV-seronegative. The V call is TRBV6-7, the J call TRBJ1-4; D uncertain. TRBV6-7 is noted as an ORF with a role that remains uncertain. As DNA, the CDR3 is TGTGCCAGCATGAGCCTTGCAACAACTAATGAAAAACTGTTTTTT. As protein: CASMSLATTNEKLFF.